The 22 T cell receptor beta chains below come from one sample, sequenced in a study of shared clonotypes between healthy human individuals. TCRdb's copy holds only in-frame clones and misses some; the assay was immunoSEQ multiplex PCR. Among around 450,000 clones listed, roughly 77% were seen once. Specimen: PBMCs. The receptor source for this set is a woman in her 40s in good health. Some clones in this sample may be carry-over from other donors' samples.

This clone has only a few counts. The chain combines TRBV28 with TRBJ2-7; D unresolved. Germline-derived CDR1 and CDR2 are MDHEN and SYDVKM. Trimming pared 6 bases from V and 5 bases from J, leaving 11 bases between. The CDR3 runs to 12 residues. CDR3 loop: CASSHPPNEQYF. CDR3 coding DNA: TGTGCCAGCAGCCACCCGCCAAACGAGCAGTACTTC.

This clone came up once. The chain carries TRBV29-1 and TRBJ2-2; maybe TRBD1 (6 bases). Germline CDR1 reads SQVTM; CDR2 reads ANQGSEA. V was cut by 3 bases and J by 4 bases, with 9 bases left in between. This CDR3 region has 13 residues. Here the CDR3 DNA reads TGCAGCGTTGATGAAGGGGGCACCGGGGAGCTGTTTTTT. Amino acids: CSVDEGGTGELFF.

The V and J genes are TRBV7-9 and TRBJ2-1, with TRBD1 identical over 8 bases. The CDR3 has 14 amino acids. Germline assignment: CDR1 SEHNR and CDR2 FQNEAQ (reference sequence). The trim removed 4 bases at V and 7 bases at J, leaving 6 bases unmatched. This chain's CDR3 is CASSWGTGGNEQFF. CDR3 coding DNA: TGTGCCAGCAGCTGGGGGACAGGTGGAAATGAGCAGTTCTTC.

The chain joins TRBV19 to TRBJ1-1; 7 nucleotides line up with TRBD1. Germline values: CDR1 LNHDA, CDR2 SQIVND (reference sequence). The CDR3 loop spans 16 amino acids. V lost 5 bases and J lost 1; bases outside the gene matches: 10. CDR3 coding DNA: TGTGCCAGTAGTGTTTTAAGGGGGCAGAGGAACACTGAAGCTTTCTTT. It yields the protein CASSVLRGQRNTEAFF. The full variable domain, with the rest looked up from reference TRBV19 and TRBJ1-1, is DGGITQSPKYLFRKEGQNVTLSCEQNLNHDAMYWYRQDPGQGLRLIYYSQIVNDFQKGDIAEGYSVSREKKESFPLTVTSAQKNPTAFYLCASSVLRGQRNTEAFFGQGTRLTVV.

This chain links TRBV7-9 with TRBJ2-5; 13 bases map to TRBD2. There are 17 residues in the CDR3. With V trimmed by 1 base and J by 4 bases, 6 bases remained unmatched. CDR1 is SEHNR and CDR2 is FQNEAQ in the germline V gene (reference sequence). The CDR3 DNA follows: TGTGCCAGCAGCTTAGGGACTAGCGGGAGAGGGATAGAGACCCAGTACTTC. Its translation is CASSLGTSGRGIETQYF. The full variable domain, its missing parts supplied by reference TRBV7-9 and TRBJ2-5, is DTGVSQNPRHKITKRGQNVTFRCDPISEHNRLYWYRQTLGQGPEFLTYFQNEAQLEKSRLLSDRFSAERPKGSFSTLEIQRTEQGDSAMYLCASSLGTSGRGIETQYFGPGTRLLVL.

The genes are TRBV7-9 and TRBJ1-2; D uncertain. The CDR3 covers 14 residues. V lost 5 bases and J 8 bases, leaving 18 bases between the germline ends. Germline values: CDR1 SEHNR, CDR2 FQNEAQ (reference sequence). In DNA, the CDR3 is TGTGCCAGCAGCCTTGGAGGGCTCGGTGGGGGCTACACCTTC. It specifies CASSLGGLGGGYTF.

This chain joins TRBV6-5 and TRBJ1-1; 7 positions match TRBD1. This CDR3 is built from 13 residues. The V gene's germline CDR1 is MNHEY and CDR2 SVGAGI. Losses at the gene ends were 5 bases for V and 7 bases for J; bases not matched to a gene: 7. The DNA of the CDR3 is TGTGCCAGCAGTAGAGACAGGGCTAATGAAGCTTTCTTT. Amino acid sequence: CASSRDRANEAFF.

This clone appeared a single time. This chain joins TRBV5-1 and TRBJ2-6; possible D gene TRBD1, 6 bases. V was pared by 2 bases and J by 1 base, with 10 bases between. CDR3 size: 16 residues. The germline V gene encodes CDR1 SGHRS and CDR2 YFSETQ. DNA for the CDR3: TGCGCCAGCAGCTTAGAAGGACAGTCTGGGGCCAACGTCCTGACTTTC. Its protein is CASSLEGQSGANVLTF. Based on the CDR3 plus reference TRBV5-1 and TRBJ2-6, the full variable domain is KAGVTQTPRYLIKTRGQQVTLSCSPISGHRSVSWYQQTPGQGLQFLFEYFSETQRNKGNFPGRFSGRQFSNSRSEMNVSTLELGDSALYLCASSLEGQSGANVLTFGAGSRLTVL.

The CDR3 DNA is TGTGCCAGCTCACCTAACCGACTAGCGGGAGGCCTCTACAATGAGCAGTTCTTC. It translates to CASSPNRLAGGLYNEQFF. The gene calls are TRBV18 and TRBJ2-1; 13 bases line up with TRBD2. The CDR3 consists of 18 residues. The V and J ends lost 3 bases and 3 bases, in that order; junction bases with no gene match: 8. The germline V gene encodes CDR1 KGHSH and CDR2 LQKENI.

The rearrangement uses TRBV5-1 and TRBJ2-1; no clear D. The CDR3 extends over 13 amino acids. The germline V gene encodes CDR1 SGHRS and CDR2 YFSETQ. V was pared by 0 bases and J by 6 bases, with 7 bases between. CDR3: CASSLDQFNEQFF. The CDR3 DNA follows: TGCGCCAGCAGCTTGGACCAATTCAATGAGCAGTTCTTC.

The chain recombines TRBV30 with TRBJ1-5; unclear D gene. The V end lost 1 base, the J end lost 4 bases, and 8 bases lay between the germline ends. Germline CDR1 and CDR2: GTSNPN and SVGIG (reference sequence). CDR3 length: 13 residues. CDR3 amino acids: CAWSARQNQPQHF. For the CDR3, the DNA is TGTGCCTGGAGTGCCCGCCAAAATCAGCCCCAGCATTTT.

Regarding this clone: Within the sample, other DNA sequences also encode this same CDR3. This chain joins TRBV5-1 and TRBJ2-7, with D possibly being TRBD1 (6 bases). The V end was cut by 0 bases, the J end by 2 bases, with 6 bases between. CDR3 length: 13 residues. Germline V CDR1 and CDR2: SGHRS, YFSETQ. The chain's CDR3 is CASSLEGAYEQYF. Here the CDR3 DNA reads TGCGCCAGCAGCTTGGAGGGGGCCTACGAGCAGTACTTC. Combining the CDR3 with reference TRBV5-1 and TRBJ2-7 gives the whole variable domain KAGVTQTPRYLIKTRGQQVTLSCSPISGHRSVSWYQQTPGQGLQFLFEYFSETQRNKGNFPGRFSGRQFSNSRSEMNVSTLELGDSALYLCASSLEGAYEQYFGPGTRLTVT.

The chain uses TRBV30 and TRBJ1-1; 9 nucleotides line up with TRBD1. The CDR3 has 13 residues. V lost 4 bases and J lost 3; bases outside the gene matches: 3. The germline V gene has CDR1 GTSNPN and CDR2 SVGIG (reference sequence). CDR3 DNA sequence: TGTGCCTGGACACAGGGGGCTTACACTGAAGCTTTCTTT. This sequence encodes CAWTQGAYTEAFF.

V is TRBV27 and J is TRBJ2-5; D gene unclear. CDR1 MNHEY and CDR2 SMNVEV come from the germline V gene (reference sequence). The CDR3 is 13 residues long. V lost 5 bases and J lost 0, with 7 bases in between. CDR3 DNA sequence: TGTGCCAGCAGTCCCAACTACCAAGAGACCCAGTACTTC. It translates to CASSPNYQETQYF.

The genes are TRBV27 and TRBJ2-7, with 9 bases matching TRBD2. Germline V gives CDR1 MNHEY, CDR2 SMNVEV (reference sequence). Germline trimming cut 5 bases from V and 0 bases from J; bases unmatched to any gene: 8. This CDR3 comprises 16 residues. CDR3 amino acids: CASSTPAGGSSYEQYF. The CDR3 DNA reads as TGTGCCAGCAGTACCCCAGCGGGGGGTAGCTCCTACGAGCAGTACTTC.

V usage is TRBV28 and J usage is TRBJ1-2; D uncertain. The CDR3 contains 12 residues. Germline V gene data show CDR1 as MDHEN and CDR2 as SYDVKM. Between the trimmed V and J ends, which lost 2 bases and 5 bases, there was a span of 6 bases. CDR3 in amino acids: CASSLRAYGYTF. The CDR3 nucleotides are TGTGCCAGCAGTTTAAGAGCGTATGGCTACACCTTC.

The sample holds a few counts of this clone. V gene TRBV27 combines with J gene TRBJ1-2; the match to TRBD1 covers 7 bases. The CDR3 runs 12 residues. V was clipped by 8 bases and J by 8 bases; unmatched bases: 8. Germline CDR1 and CDR2: MNHEY and SMNVEV (reference sequence). CDR3 DNA: TGTGCCAGCGGTTACAAGGGGGCGGGCTACACCTTC. As protein: CASGYKGAGYTF.

The J gene is TRBJ2-7, the V gene TRBV5-1, with unresolved D. The germline V gene has CDR1 SGHRS and CDR2 YFSETQ. The CDR3 has 11 amino acids. V was shortened by 4 bases and J by 4 bases, with 6 bases between the two germline ends. The DNA of the CDR3 is TGCGCCAGCAGCCGCCAGTACGAGCAGTACTTC. It encodes CASSRQYEQYF. Together with reference TRBV5-1 and TRBJ2-7, the CDR3 gives the full variable domain: KAGVTQTPRYLIKTRGQQVTLSCSPISGHRSVSWYQQTPGQGLQFLFEYFSETQRNKGNFPGRFSGRQFSNSRSEMNVSTLELGDSALYLCASSRQYEQYFGPGTRLTVT.

Turning to this clone: This specimen includes other DNA sequences encoding the same CDR3. The chain has TRBV2 and TRBJ2-5, with no clear D. Germline CDR1 reads SNHLY; CDR2 reads FYNNEI. V lost 1 base, J lost 2 bases, and 5 bases lay in between. The CDR3 has 13 amino acids. CDR3: CASSEVGQETQYF. CDR3 DNA sequence: TGTGCCAGCAGTGAAGTGGGTCAAGAGACCCAGTACTTC.

In this sample, this clone turned up many times. CDR3 sequence: CASSWDRGDEQYF. CDR3 in DNA: TGCGCCAGCAGCTGGGACCGAGGGGACGAGCAGTACTTC. The rearrangement joins TRBV5-1 to TRBJ2-7; D tentatively reads TRBD1 or TRBD2 (5 bases each). CDR1 and CDR2 from the germline V gene are SGHRS and YFSETQ. This CDR3 region has 13 residues. Trimming stripped 3 bases from V and 5 bases from J, with 12 bases between.

CDR3 amino acids: CASSHGLAGANEQFF. The CDR3 coding sequence is TGCGCCAGCAGTCATGGACTAGCGGGAGCCAATGAGCAGTTCTTC. The rearrangement links TRBV5-1 to TRBJ2-1, with 13 positions matching TRBD2. The ends lost 5 bases at V and 6 bases at J; junction bases unmatched: 5. There are 15 residues in the CDR3. Looked up from germline, CDR1 is SGHRS and CDR2 is YFSETQ.

This clone was seen ten or more times. The chain combines TRBV6-1 with TRBJ2-1, with 10 bases fitting TRBD1. With 1 base clipped from V and 4 bases from J, the junction kept 1 base outside the gene matches. Germline assignment: CDR1 MNHNS and CDR2 SASEGT. There are 15 residues in the CDR3. In nucleotides, the CDR3 is TGTGCCAGCAGTGAAGAGGGACAGGGGTACAATGAGCAGTTCTTC. Amino acids: CASSEEGQGYNEQFF.